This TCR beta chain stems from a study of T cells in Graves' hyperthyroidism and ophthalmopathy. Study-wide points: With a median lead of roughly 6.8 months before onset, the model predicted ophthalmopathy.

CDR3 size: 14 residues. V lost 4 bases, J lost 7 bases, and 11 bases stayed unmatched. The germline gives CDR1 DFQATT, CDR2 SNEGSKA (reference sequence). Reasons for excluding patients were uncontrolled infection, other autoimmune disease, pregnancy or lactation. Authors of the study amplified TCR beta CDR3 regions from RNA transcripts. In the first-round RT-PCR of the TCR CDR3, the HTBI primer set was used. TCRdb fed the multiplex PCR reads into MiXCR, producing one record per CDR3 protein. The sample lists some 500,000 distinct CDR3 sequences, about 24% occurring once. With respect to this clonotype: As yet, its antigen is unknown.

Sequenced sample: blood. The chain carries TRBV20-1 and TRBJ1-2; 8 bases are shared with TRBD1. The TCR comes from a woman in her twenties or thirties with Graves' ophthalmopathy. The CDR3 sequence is CSATRTGGSGGYTF. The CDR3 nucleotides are TGCAGTGCTACCCGTACAGGGGGTTCTGGTGGCTACACCTTC.